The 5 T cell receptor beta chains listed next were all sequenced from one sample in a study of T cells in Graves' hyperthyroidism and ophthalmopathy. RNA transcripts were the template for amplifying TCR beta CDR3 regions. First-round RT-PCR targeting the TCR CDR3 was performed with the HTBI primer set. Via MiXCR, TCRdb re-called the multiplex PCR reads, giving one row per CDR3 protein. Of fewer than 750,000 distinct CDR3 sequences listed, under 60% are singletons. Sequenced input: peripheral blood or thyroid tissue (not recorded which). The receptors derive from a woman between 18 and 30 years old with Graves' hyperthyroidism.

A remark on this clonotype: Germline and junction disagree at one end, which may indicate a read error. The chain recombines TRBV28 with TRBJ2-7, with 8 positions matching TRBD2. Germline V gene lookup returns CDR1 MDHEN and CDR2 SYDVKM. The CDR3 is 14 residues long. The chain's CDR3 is CASSFSLAVYGQYF. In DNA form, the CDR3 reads TGTGCCAGCAGTTTCTCACTAGCGGTCTACGGGCAGTACTTC.

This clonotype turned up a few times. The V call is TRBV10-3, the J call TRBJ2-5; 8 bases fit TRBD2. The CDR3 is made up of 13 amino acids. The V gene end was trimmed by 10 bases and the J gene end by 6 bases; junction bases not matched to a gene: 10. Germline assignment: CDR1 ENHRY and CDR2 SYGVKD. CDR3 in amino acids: CATLAGLRQTQYF. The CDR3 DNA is TGTGCCACCTTAGCGGGATTAAGGCAGACCCAGTACTTC.

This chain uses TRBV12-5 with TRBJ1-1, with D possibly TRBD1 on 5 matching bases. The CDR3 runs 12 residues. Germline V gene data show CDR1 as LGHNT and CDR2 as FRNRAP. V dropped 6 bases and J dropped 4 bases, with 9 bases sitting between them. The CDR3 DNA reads TGTGCTAGTGGGGACCAGGGCACTGAAGCTTTCTTT. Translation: CASGDQGTEAFF. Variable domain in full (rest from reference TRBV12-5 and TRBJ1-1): DARVTQTPRHKVTEMGQEVTMRCQPILGHNTVFWYRQTMMQGLELLAYFRNRAPLDDSGMPKDRFSAEMPDATLATLKIQPSEPRDSAVYFCASGDQGTEAFFGQGTRLTVV.

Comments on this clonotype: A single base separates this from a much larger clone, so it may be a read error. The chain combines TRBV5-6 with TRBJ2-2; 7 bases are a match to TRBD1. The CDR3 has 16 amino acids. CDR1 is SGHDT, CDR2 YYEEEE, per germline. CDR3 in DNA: TGTGCCAGCAGCTTGGTTCTACAGGGGAACACCGGGAAGCTGTTTTTT. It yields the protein CASSLVLQGNTGKLFF.

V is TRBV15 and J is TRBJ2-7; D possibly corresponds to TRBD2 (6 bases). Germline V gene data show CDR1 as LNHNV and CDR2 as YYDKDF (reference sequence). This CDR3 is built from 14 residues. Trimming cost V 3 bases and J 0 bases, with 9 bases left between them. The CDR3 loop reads CATSRGLSSYEQYF. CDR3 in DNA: TGTGCCACCAGCAGGGGACTTTCCTCCTACGAGCAGTACTTC.